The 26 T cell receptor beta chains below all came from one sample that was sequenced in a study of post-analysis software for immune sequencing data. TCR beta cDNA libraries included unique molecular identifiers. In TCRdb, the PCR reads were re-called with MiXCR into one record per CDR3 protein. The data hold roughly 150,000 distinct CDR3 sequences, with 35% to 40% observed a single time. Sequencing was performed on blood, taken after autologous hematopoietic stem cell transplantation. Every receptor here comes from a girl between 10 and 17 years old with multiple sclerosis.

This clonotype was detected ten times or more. CDR3 nucleotides: TGCGCCAGCAGCTTGGAGTCTAACACTGAAGCTTTCTTT. It encodes CASSLESNTEAFF. The gene calls are TRBV5-1 and TRBJ1-1; D is unresolved. V shed 0 bases and J shed 2 bases, with 5 bases lying between them. Germline V gene lookup returns CDR1 SGHRS and CDR2 YFSETQ. The CDR3 runs 13 residues.

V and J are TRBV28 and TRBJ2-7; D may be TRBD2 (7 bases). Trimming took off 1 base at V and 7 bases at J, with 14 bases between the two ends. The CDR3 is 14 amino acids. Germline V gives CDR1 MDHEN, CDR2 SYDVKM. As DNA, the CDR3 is TGTGCCAGCAGTTTATACGGGGGGCGTTGGGAGCAGTACTTC. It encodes CASSLYGGRWEQYF.

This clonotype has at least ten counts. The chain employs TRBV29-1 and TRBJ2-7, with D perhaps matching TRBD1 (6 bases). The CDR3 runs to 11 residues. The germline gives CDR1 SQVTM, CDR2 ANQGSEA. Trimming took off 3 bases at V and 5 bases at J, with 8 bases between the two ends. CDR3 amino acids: CSVESGDEQYF. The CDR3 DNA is TGCAGCGTTGAGTCAGGGGACGAGCAGTACTTC.

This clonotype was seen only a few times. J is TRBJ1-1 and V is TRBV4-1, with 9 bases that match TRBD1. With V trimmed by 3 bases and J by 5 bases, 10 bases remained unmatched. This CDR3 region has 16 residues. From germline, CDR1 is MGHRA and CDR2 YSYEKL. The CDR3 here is CASSQPPGQGDTEAFF. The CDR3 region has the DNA TGCGCCAGCAGCCAGCCGCCGGGACAGGGAGATACTGAAGCTTTCTTT.

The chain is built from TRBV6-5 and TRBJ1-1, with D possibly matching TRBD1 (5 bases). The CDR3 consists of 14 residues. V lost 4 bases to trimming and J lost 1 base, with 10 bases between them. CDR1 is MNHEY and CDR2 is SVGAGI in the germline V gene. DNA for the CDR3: TGTGCCAGCAGTTTTGGGACCGAGAACACTGAAGCTTTCTTT. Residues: CASSFGTENTEAFF.

This CDR3 reads CASSLPRAGPSDGYTF. The CDR3 DNA reads TGTGCCAGCAGTCTCCCCCGGGCGGGTCCTAGTGATGGCTACACCTTC. The chain carries TRBV28 and TRBJ1-2; D unclear. Trimming took 5 bases from V and 6 from J, leaving 22 bases between them. Germline CDR1 reads MDHEN; CDR2 reads SYDVKM. CDR3 length: 16 amino acids.

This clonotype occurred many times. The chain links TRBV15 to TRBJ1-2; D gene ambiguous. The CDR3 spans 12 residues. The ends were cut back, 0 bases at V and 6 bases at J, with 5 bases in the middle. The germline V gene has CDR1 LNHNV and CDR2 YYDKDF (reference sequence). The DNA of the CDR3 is TGTGCCACCAGCAGAGAGCGGGATGGCTACACCTTC. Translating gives CATSRERDGYTF.

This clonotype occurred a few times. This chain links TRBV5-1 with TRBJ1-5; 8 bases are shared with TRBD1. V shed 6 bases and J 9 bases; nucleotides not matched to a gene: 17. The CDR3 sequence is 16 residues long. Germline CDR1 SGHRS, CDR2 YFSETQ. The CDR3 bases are TGCGCCAGCACTCGCGGTGGGGACAGGTCCATTTTGCCCCAGCATTTT. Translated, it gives CASTRGGDRSILPQHF.

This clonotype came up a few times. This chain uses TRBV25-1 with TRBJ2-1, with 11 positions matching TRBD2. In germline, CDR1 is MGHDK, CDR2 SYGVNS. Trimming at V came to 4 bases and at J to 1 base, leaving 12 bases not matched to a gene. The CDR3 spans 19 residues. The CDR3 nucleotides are TGTGCCAGCAGTGTACTAGCGGGAGTAGGAAATCGGTCCTACAATGAGCAGTTCTTC. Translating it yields CASSVLAGVGNRSYNEQFF.

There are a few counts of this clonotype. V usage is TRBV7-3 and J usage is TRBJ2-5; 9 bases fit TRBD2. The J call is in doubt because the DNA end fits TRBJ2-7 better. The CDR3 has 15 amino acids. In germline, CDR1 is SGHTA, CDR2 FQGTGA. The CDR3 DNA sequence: TGTGCCAGCAGCTTAGACGCTAGCGGGATTTACGAGCAGTACTTC. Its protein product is CASSLDASGIYEQYF.

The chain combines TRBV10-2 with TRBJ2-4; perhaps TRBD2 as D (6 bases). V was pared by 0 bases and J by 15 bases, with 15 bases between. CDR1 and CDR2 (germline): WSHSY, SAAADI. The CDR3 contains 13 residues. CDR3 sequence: CASSESGTHLRYF. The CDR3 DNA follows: TGCGCCAGCAGTGAGTCAGGGACTCACCTGAGGTACTTC.

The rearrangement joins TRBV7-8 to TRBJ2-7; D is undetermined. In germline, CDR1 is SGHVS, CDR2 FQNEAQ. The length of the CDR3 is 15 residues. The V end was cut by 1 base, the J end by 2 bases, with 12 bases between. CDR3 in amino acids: CASSLGSELTYEQYF. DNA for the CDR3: TGTGCCAGCAGCTTAGGGTCAGAGCTTACCTACGAGCAGTACTTC.

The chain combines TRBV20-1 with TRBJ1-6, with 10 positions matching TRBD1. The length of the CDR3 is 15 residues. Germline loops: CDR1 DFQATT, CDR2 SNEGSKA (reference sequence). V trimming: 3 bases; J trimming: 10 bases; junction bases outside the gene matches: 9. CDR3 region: CSASAGTGDMSPLHF. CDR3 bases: TGCAGTGCTAGCGCCGGGACAGGGGATATGTCACCCCTCCACTTT.

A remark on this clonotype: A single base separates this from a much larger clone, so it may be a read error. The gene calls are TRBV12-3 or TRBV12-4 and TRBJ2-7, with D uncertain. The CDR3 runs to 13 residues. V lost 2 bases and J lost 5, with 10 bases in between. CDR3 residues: CASSLQAAHEQYF. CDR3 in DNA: TGTGCCAGCAGTTTACAGGCTGCCCACGAGCAGTACTTC.

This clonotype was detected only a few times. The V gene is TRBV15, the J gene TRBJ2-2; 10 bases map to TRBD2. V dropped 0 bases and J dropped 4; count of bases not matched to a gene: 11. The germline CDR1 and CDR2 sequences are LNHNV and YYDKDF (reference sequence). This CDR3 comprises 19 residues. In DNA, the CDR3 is TGTGCCACCAGCAGAGATTTACCTAGCGGGAGCAGGGTCACCGGGGAGCTGTTTTTT. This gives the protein CATSRDLPSGSRVTGELFF.

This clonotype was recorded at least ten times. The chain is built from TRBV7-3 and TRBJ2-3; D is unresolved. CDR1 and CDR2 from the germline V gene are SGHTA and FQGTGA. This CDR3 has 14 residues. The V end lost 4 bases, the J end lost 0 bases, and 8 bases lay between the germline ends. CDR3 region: CASSSTHSTDTQYF. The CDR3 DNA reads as TGTGCCAGCAGCTCCACGCATAGCACAGATACGCAGTATTTT.

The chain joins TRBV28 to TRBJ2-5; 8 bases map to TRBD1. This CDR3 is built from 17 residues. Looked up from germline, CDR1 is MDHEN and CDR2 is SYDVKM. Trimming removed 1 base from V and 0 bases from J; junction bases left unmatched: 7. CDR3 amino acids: CASSLSQDREDQETQYF. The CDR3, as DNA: TGTGCCAGCAGTTTATCTCAGGACAGGGAGGACCAAGAGACCCAGTACTTC.

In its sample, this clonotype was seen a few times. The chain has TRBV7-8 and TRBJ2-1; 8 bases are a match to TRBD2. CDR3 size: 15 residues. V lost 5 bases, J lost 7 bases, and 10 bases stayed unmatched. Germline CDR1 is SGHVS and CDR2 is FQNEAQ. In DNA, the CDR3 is TGTGCCAGCAGCCAGGGGACTAGAATCCGAAATGAGCAGTTCTTC. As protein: CASSQGTRIRNEQFF.

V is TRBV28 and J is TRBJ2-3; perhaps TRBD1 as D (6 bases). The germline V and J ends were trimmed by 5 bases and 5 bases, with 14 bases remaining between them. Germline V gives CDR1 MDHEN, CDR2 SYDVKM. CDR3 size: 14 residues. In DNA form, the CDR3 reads TGTGCCAGCAGTCATTCCGGACAGCAAGATACGCAGTATTTT. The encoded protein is CASSHSGQQDTQYF. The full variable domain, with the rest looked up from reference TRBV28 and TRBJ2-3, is DVKVTQSSRYLVKRTGEKVFLECVQDMDHENMFWYRQDPGLGLRLIYFSYDVKMKEKGDIPEGYSVSREKKERFSLILESASTNQTSMYLCASSHSGQQDTQYFGPGTRLTVL.

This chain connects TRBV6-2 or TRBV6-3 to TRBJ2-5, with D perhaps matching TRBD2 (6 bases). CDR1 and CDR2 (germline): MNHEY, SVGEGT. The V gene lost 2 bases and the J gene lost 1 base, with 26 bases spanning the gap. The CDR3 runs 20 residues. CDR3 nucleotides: TGTGCCAGCAGTTACGGGGGACTGCTAATGGGAAACCAGGGCCAAGAGACCCAGTACTTC. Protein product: CASSYGGLLMGNQGQETQYF.

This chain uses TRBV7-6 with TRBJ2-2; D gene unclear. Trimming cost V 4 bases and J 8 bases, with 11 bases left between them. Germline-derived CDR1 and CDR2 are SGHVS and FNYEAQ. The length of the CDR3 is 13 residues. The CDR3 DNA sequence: TGTGCCAGCAGCTCCGACCCCGGGGGGGAGCTGTTTTTT. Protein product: CASSSDPGGELFF.

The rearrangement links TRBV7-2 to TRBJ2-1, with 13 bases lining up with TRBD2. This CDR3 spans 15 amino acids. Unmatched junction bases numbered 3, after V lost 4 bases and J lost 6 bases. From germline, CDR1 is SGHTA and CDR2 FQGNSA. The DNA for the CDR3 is TGTGCCAGCAGCTCGGGACTAGCGGGATTCAATGAGCAGTTCTTC. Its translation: CASSSGLAGFNEQFF.

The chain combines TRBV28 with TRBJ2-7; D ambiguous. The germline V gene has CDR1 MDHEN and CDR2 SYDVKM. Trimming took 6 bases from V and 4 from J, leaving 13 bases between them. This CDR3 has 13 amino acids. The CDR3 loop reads CASRFTRFYEQYF. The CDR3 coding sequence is TGTGCCAGCAGGTTCACGCGGTTTTACGAGCAGTACTTC.

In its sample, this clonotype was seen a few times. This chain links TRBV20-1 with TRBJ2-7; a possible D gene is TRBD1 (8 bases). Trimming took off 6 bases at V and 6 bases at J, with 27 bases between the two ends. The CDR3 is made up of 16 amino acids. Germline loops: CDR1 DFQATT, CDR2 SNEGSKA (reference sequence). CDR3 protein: CSAWGGLQGVVAEQYF. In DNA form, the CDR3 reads TGCAGTGCCTGGGGAGGGTTACAGGGGGTGGTTGCCGAGCAGTACTTC.

CDR3 sequence (DNA): TGTGCCAGCAGCTTAGCGGCCAAGCACACTGAAGCTTTCTTT. It encodes CASSLAAKHTEAFF. This chain joins TRBV7-2 and TRBJ1-1; D is uncertain. Trimming removed 0 bases from V and 3 bases from J, with 8 bases in between. The CDR3 extends over 14 amino acids. The germline gives CDR1 SGHTA, CDR2 FQGNSA.

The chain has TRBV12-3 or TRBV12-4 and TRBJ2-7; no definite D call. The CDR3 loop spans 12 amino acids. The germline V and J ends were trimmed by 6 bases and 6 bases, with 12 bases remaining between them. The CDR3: CASSPGPGEQYF. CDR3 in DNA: TGTGCCAGCAGCCCCGGACCGGGCGAGCAGTACTTC.